These 13 T cell receptor beta chains originate from one sample sequenced in a study of T cell responses to AZD1222 COVID-19 vaccine (dated by TCRdb to the early 2020s). The time point label, read with the paper, signifies: about 28 days (+/-7) after the second vaccine dose. The sample's treatment or condition label is to be understood as: meningococcal conjugate vaccine given as trial control. Library construction relied on the immunoSEQ multiplex PCR assay. TCRdb's version of the immuneACCESS table is confined to in-frame rearrangements and falls short of the full clone set. An unresolved V gene accounts for under half of the shortfall where checked; the remainder is of unknown origin. Across this sample there are roughly 120,000 clones, with about nine tenths seen only once. 4% to 5% of the sample is held by the ten biggest clonotypes. Sample: peripheral blood, taken 28 days after the second dose of the MenACWY control vaccine. The origin of the receptors is an adult who received the MenACWY meningococcal vaccine as a control.

The chain joins TRBV4-1 to TRBJ1-1, with 8 bases that match TRBD1. This CDR3 contains 16 residues. Germline CDR1 and CDR2: MGHRA and YSYEKL. The junction had 15 bases not matched to a gene; V was cut back by 1 base and J by 11 bases. DNA for the CDR3: TGCGCCAGCAGCCAAGGTCCTCCCGGGACAGGTTCCACGGCTTTCTTT. Protein sequence: CASSQGPPGTGSTAFF.

The rearrangement links TRBV7-2 to TRBJ1-2; unclear D gene. In germline, CDR1 is SGHTA, CDR2 FQGNSA. The CDR3 extends over 13 amino acids. The germline V and J ends were trimmed by 7 bases and 4 bases, with 13 bases remaining between them. As DNA, the CDR3 is TGTGCCAGCACCTCCTCTGGATTCTATGGCTACACCTTC. Residues: CASTSSGFYGYTF.

V and J are TRBV4-2 and TRBJ2-7; the match to TRBD2 covers 9 bases. Trimming at V came to 2 bases and at J to 0 bases, leaving 5 bases not matched to a gene. The CDR3 has 16 residues. Germline CDR1 and CDR2: LGHNA and YNFKEQ. As DNA, the CDR3 is TGTGCCAGCAGCCAAATTAGCGGGAGTTCCTCCTACGAGCAGTACTTC. Translated: CASSQISGSSSYEQYF.

The chain employs TRBV3-1 (or the pseudogene TRBV3-2) and TRBJ2-1, with 16 bases lining up with TRBD2. Germline V gives CDR1 LGHDT, CDR2 YNNKEL (reference sequence). The CDR3 runs 16 residues. J gave up 10 bases and V 7 bases, and 10 bases lay outside the gene matches. In DNA, the CDR3 is TGTGCCAGCACTCCCGGGACTAGCGGGGGGGCCAGGGAGCAGTTCTTC. Amino acid sequence: CASTPGTSGGAREQFF.

The chain employs TRBV7-6 and TRBJ2-1; 9 nucleotides line up with TRBD1. The CDR3 runs 15 residues. Germline V gives CDR1 SGHVS, CDR2 FNYEAQ. V lost 5 bases, J lost 8 bases, and 10 bases stayed unmatched. CDR3 in DNA: TGTGCCAGCAGCCCATGGGGACAGGGTTTCGATGAGCAGTTCTTC. Amino acids: CASSPWGQGFDEQFF.

The chain has TRBV9 and TRBJ1-2; TRBD1 agrees at 8 bases. CDR1 and CDR2 from the germline V gene are SGDLS and YYNGEE. The J segment lost 2 bases and the V segment lost 6 bases, leaving 9 bases of the junction unmatched. This CDR3 has 15 amino acids. The CDR3: CASTGQGQANYGYTF. CDR3 nucleotide sequence: TGTGCCAGCACAGGACAGGGACAGGCAAACTATGGCTACACCTTC. Filled out from reference TRBV9 and TRBJ1-2, the complete variable domain reads DSGVTQTPKHLITATGQRVTLRCSPRSGDLSVYWYQQSLDQGLQFLIQYYNGEERAKGNILERFSAQQFPDLHSELNLSSLELGDSALYFCASTGQGQANYGYTFGSGTRLTVV.

The rearrangement joins TRBV7-9 to TRBJ1-1; the D is unclear. CDR1 is SEHNR and CDR2 is FQNEAQ in the germline V gene (reference sequence). This CDR3 spans 14 amino acids. With 3 bases removed from V and 1 base from J, the gap between germline ends came to 9 bases. CDR3 sequence reads: CASSFEFPNTEAFF. As DNA, the CDR3 is TGTGCCAGCAGCTTTGAGTTCCCGAACACTGAAGCTTTCTTT.

The chain joins TRBV4-1 to TRBJ2-1; 11 bases match TRBD2. V gave up 4 bases and J gave up 11 bases; unmatched junction bases: 10. The CDR3 is 15 amino acids. CDR1 and CDR2 (germline): MGHRA, YSYEKL. CDR3 sequence (DNA): TGCGCCAGCAGCCCACTCACTAGCGGGAGAACACAGCAGTTCTTC. Translated: CASSPLTSGRTQQFF.

This chain joins TRBV28 and TRBJ1-3, with D possibly matching TRBD1 (5 bases). This CDR3 has 15 amino acids. Per the germline V gene, CDR1 is MDHEN and CDR2 is SYDVKM. V was cut by 3 bases and J by 4 bases, with 13 bases left in between. CDR3 coding DNA: TGTGCCAGCAGTTTTAATAGACAGTCCGGAAACACCATATATTTT. It codes for CASSFNRQSGNTIYF.

The gene calls are TRBV28 and TRBJ1-2; no definite D call. This CDR3 comprises 14 residues. V dropped 3 bases and J dropped 5 bases, with 13 bases sitting between them. Germline V gene data show CDR1 as MDHEN and CDR2 as SYDVKM. CDR3 protein: CASSFSEALYGYTF. CDR3 sequence (DNA): TGTGCCAGCAGTTTCTCGGAGGCTTTATATGGCTACACCTTC.

This clone appeared a single time. The genes are TRBV5-1 and TRBJ2-2, with 9 bases aligning to TRBD1. The CDR3 length is 13 residues. With 5 bases clipped from V and 8 bases from J, the junction kept 4 bases outside the gene matches. The germline V gene has CDR1 SGHRS and CDR2 YFSETQ. CDR3 sequence (DNA): TGCGCCAGCAGTCGGACAGGGGAAGGGGAGCTGTTTTTT. Its protein product is CASSRTGEGELFF.

The gene calls are TRBV27 and TRBJ2-7; TRBD2 matches at 8 bases. CDR3 size: 16 residues. The V segment lost 4 bases and the J segment 1 base; nucleotides outside the gene matches: 9. CDR1 is MNHEY, CDR2 SMNVEV, per germline (reference sequence). CDR3 loop: CASSWGEREFSYEQYF. The CDR3 DNA reads as TGTGCCAGCAGTTGGGGCGAGCGGGAGTTTTCCTACGAGCAGTACTTC.

V usage is TRBV28 and J usage is TRBJ2-5, with 16 bases identical to TRBD2. The CDR3 sequence is 19 residues long. The junction had 10 bases not matched to a gene; V was cut back by 4 bases and J by 2 bases. Per the germline V gene, CDR1 is MDHEN and CDR2 is SYDVKM. As DNA, the CDR3 is TGTGCCAGCAGTTGGGGAACCGGGACTAGCGGGAGGGATCAAGAGACCCAGTACTTC. This encodes CASSWGTGTSGRDQETQYF.